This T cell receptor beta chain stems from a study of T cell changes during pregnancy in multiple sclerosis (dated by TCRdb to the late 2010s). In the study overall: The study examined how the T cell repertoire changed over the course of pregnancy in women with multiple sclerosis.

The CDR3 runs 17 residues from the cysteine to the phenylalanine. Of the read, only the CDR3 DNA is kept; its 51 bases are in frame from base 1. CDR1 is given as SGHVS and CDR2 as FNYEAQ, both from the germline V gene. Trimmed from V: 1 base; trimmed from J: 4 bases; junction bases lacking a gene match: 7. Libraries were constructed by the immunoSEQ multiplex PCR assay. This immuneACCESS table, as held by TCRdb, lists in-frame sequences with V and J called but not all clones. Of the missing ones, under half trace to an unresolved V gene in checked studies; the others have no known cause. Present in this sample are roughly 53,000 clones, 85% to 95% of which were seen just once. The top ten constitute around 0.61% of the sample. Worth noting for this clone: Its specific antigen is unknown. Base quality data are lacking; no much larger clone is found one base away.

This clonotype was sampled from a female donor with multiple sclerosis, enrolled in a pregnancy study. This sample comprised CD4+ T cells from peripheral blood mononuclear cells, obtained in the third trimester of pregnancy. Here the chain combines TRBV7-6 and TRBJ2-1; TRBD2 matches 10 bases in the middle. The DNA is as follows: TGTGCCAGCAGCTTAGAAGCTAGCGGGAGTCGGTACAATGAGCAGTTCTTC. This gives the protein CASSLEASGSRYNEQFF.